This is a list of T cell receptor beta chains from one sample in a study of neurological immune-mediated disorders. TCRdb re-called the 5' RACE reads with MiXCR, one entry per CDR3 protein. The profile covers fewer than 50,000 distinct CDR3 sequences, with 10% to 15% appearing a single time and around 8.8% taken by the ten largest. Specimen: PBMCs. All receptors derive from a male donor with HTLV-1-associated myelopathy (HAM/TSP). CDR3s include the opening cysteine and the closing phenylalanine or tryptophan.

V	J	CDR3
TRBV7-9	TRBJ2-5	CASSLVQRQETQYF
TRBV6-2/TRBV6-3	TRBJ2-1	CASRGDSYNEQFF
TRBV7-2	TRBJ2-1	CASSLAARVRQFF
TRBV10-3	TRBJ1-5	CAISEGRGGDQPQHF
TRBV5-6	TRBJ2-4	CASSQPTLNKNIQYF
TRBV24-1	TRBJ2-6	CATSRDRSSGANVLTF
TRBV27	TRBJ1-3	CASSYTGLGASNTIYF
TRBV10-3	TRBJ1-3	CAIAFLDTIYF
TRBV7-2	TRBJ2-3	CASNPIIADTQYF
TRBV20-1	TRBJ1-1	CSAMGVSTEAFF
TRBV6-2/TRBV6-3	TRBJ2-7	CASSYSFNEQYF
TRBV5-4	TRBJ1-2	CASSQSNYNGYTF
TRBV20-1	TRBJ1-1	CSAGIQGARSEAFF
TRBV5-5	TRBJ1-3	CASSLTGSYTSSGNTMYF
TRBV5-1	TRBJ1-1	CASSAFTGTHTEAFF
TRBV4-3	TRBJ1-1	CASSQDRSDTEAFF
TRBV27	TRBJ2-1	CASSFLGEGNEQFF
TRBV20-1	TRBJ2-4	CSAIRGSLAKNIQYF
TRBV18	TRBJ2-5	CASSPGLLETQYF
TRBV20-1	TRBJ2-5	CSAVAGDETQYF
TRBV4-3	TRBJ2-3	CASSPEGGGGYYTDTQYF
TRBV20-1	TRBJ1-4	CSAREGREGFEKLFF
TRBV5-1	TRBJ2-1	CASSLISGAGNEQFF
TRBV20-1	TRBJ2-5	CSASGDLQETQYF
TRBV6-6	TRBJ1-6	CASSLGSQGARTNSPLHF
TRBV29-1	TRBJ2-5	CSVAPQGETQYF
TRBV4-1	TRBJ2-7	CASSPGRMYEQYF
TRBV29-1	TRBJ2-7	CSVDTRDSHGPYEQYF
TRBV4-3	TRBJ2-1	CASSQPGGSNNEQFF
TRBV20-1	TRBJ2-1	CSARMTGGAVNEQFF
TRBV9	TRBJ2-7	CASSGDPGTAPLEQYF
TRBV5-1	TRBJ2-1	CASSFGLQGSHEQFF
TRBV5-1	TRBJ2-5	CASRSGHLDVETQYF
TRBV7-2	TRBJ1-1	CASRPSGRDTEAFF
TRBV6-2/TRBV6-3	TRBJ2-1	CASSYYGTGGSPSNEQFF
TRBV5-1	TRBJ2-1	CASSGPGLAGQSSYNEQFF
TRBV7-2	TRBJ2-1	CASSLEGGAISYNEQFF
TRBV6-5	TRBJ1-2	CASSLRNLYGYTF
TRBV5-1	TRBJ1-2	CASSLDGQGLGYTF
TRBV7-9	TRBJ2-7	CASSWRLGGLDEQYF
TRBV20-1	TRBJ2-7	CSARGRMGEAEQYF
TRBV5-1	TRBJ2-5	CASSLRGFQETQYF
TRBV7-9	TRBJ1-1	CASSPNRGAEAFF
TRBV12-3/TRBV12-4	TRBJ1-1	CASSLVAEAFF
TRBV20-1	TRBJ1-2	CSAAGTGLGYTF
TRBV7-8	TRBJ2-2	CASSFGQPLANTGELFF
TRBV20-1	TRBJ2-2	CSARDRNTGELFF
TRBV29-1	TRBJ2-7	CSAQDVTYEQYF
TRBV20-1	TRBJ1-5	CSATKGNQPQHF
TRBV20-1	TRBJ1-5	CSARRGTGYNQPQHF
TRBV27	TRBJ2-7	CASSLGFSLSYEQYF
TRBV7-3	TRBJ1-2	CASSSTGGAGGYTF
TRBV28	TRBJ1-1	CASSPTGTANTEAFF
TRBV9	TRBJ2-7	CASSVAGQGYEQYF
TRBV5-1	TRBJ1-1	CASSPLAMNTEAFF
TRBV5-6	TRBJ1-2	CASRQPGTAYGYTF
TRBV7-2	TRBJ1-1	CASSTRQGGTEAFF
TRBV14	TRBJ1-1	CANSQYVTGTEAFF
TRBV20-1	TRBJ2-7	CSARPAGAPYEQYF
TRBV29-1	TRBJ2-7	CSVKGTEYSYEQYF